This TCR beta chain was obtained from a study of shared clonotypes between healthy human individuals. Study-level background: Plates per donor: three CD4 naive, three CD4 memory, two CD8 naive, one CD8 memory.

As handled by the study authors: Filtering of immunoSEQ junctional sequences could not match full-length read filtering. Libraries were prepared by immunoSEQ multiplex PCR; TCRdb keeps only in-frame clonotypes and omits some of them. The D gene and trimming were derived from the DNA, and the V and J assignments and clone size from that table. Found here are 1,400,000 or so clones, approximately 98.5% of them singletons; the top ten hold about 0.34%. Negatively enriched CD4+ T cells were divided by CD45RA into naive and memory. Overall study results and limits: Donor clonotype sharing was expected to depend on sequencing depth.

About this clone: The antigen is not known.

Sequenced sample: naive CD4+ T cells sorted from blood. As for subset: CD45RA+ positively selected. The sequence was collected from a man aged 30-40 years in good health.

CDR3 loop: CASSESIRGEQFF. The CDR3 DNA sequence: TGCGCCAGCAGTGAGTCGATACGCGGGGAGCAGTTCTTC. The rearrangement joins TRBV10-1 to TRBJ2-1; possible D gene TRBD2, 5 bases. The germline V gene has CDR1 WNHNN and CDR2 SYGVQD (reference sequence). The CDR3 consists of 13 residues. The V gene lost 0 bases and the J gene lost 10 bases, with 10 bases spanning the gap.